A single T cell receptor beta chain is shown here with its context. Its cognate antigen is unknown. This sample is drawn from a study of T cells in lung cancer brain metastases. Study information: About 90% of the roughly 20 patients had no interval therapy between resections.

General observations from the study: Paired primaries held more unique productive clones than brain metastases (median roughly 4,600 versus 1,600). Few clones were shared between paired lesions (mean Morisita about 0.24); most were lesion-specific.

Some clones are missing from TCRdb's copy, which holds only in-frame ones; the method was immunoSEQ multiplex PCR. This table has approximately 1,200 clones, approximately 86% appearing once. The germline V and J ends were trimmed by 4 bases and 4 bases, with 14 bases remaining between them. CDR3 length: 15 residues. CDR1 is SGDLS and CDR2 is YYNGEE in the germline V gene. This TCR was sampled from a woman between 50 and 59 years old with non-small cell lung cancer that had spread to the brain. The V call is TRBV9, the J call TRBJ2-2; D is unclear. Sequencing was done on a sample of tumor tissue from a brain metastasis. The CDR3 nucleotides read TGTGCCAGCAGCCCCTCCCCGGCCCCCACCGGGGAGCTGTTTTTT. It yields the protein CASSPSPAPTGELFF.